Presented here are 19 T cell receptor beta chains from one specimen sequenced in a study of identical twins. TCRdb ran MiXCR on the 5' RACE reads and lists one entry per CDR3 protein. Here the sample spans 690,000 or so distinct CDR3 sequences, over 5% being singletons. Material: naive T cells sorted from blood. Receptor source: a man in his late teens or twenties in good health.

This clonotype was detected ten times or more. V usage is TRBV12-3 or TRBV12-4 and J usage is TRBJ2-1; D is ambiguous. Between the trimmed V and J ends, which lost 2 bases and 0 bases, there was a span of 14 bases. This CDR3 comprises 17 residues. CDR3 in DNA: TGTGCCAGCAGTTTAAAGTTCTGGACCAGCTCCTACAATGAGCAGTTCTTC. Translated, it gives CASSLKFWTSSYNEQFF.

This clonotype occurred many times. The chain has TRBV24-1 and TRBJ2-7; D is unresolved. Germline CDR1 KGHDR, CDR2 SFDVKD. This CDR3 comprises 13 residues. The V and J ends lost 7 bases and 0 bases respectively, with 9 bases between them. CDR3 bases: TGTGCCACCAGCGGCTGTAGCTCCTACGAGCAGTACGTC. Its translation is CATSGCSSYEQYV.

This clonotype was seen repeatedly, ten times or more. The gene calls are TRBV12-3 or TRBV12-4 and TRBJ2-2; D is unclear. CDR3 length: 14 residues. V shed 7 bases and J shed 2 bases, with 11 bases lying between them. The CDR3 reads CASTALGNTGELFF. The CDR3 bases are TGTGCCAGCACCGCTTTGGGTAACACCGGGGAGCTGTTTTTT.

This clonotype was seen ten or more times. The chain links TRBV6-2 or TRBV6-3 to TRBJ2-1; TRBD2 agrees at 9 bases. The germline CDR1 and CDR2 sequences are MNHEY and SVGEGT. The CDR3 extends over 14 amino acids. V shed 10 bases and J 7 bases; nucleotides not matched to a gene: 11. The CDR3 DNA reads TGTGCCACCATGGCTGTTAGCGGGAGTAATGAGCAGTTCTTC. This gives the protein CATMAVSGSNEQFF.

This clonotype was seen ten or more times. This chain links TRBV7-2 with TRBJ2-2; 8 positions match TRBD2. Germline CDR1 and CDR2: SGHTA and FQGNSA. J gave up 3 bases and V 1 base, and 4 bases lay outside the gene matches. The CDR3 contains 16 residues. The CDR3 loop is CASSLERGRYTGELFF. The CDR3 DNA reads TGTGCCAGCAGCTTAGAGCGCGGGAGGTACACCGGGGAGCTGTTTTTT.

This clonotype was observed many times. This chain connects TRBV27 to TRBJ2-1; TRBD1 might be the D (6 bases). V was clipped by 3 bases and J by 5 bases, with 14 bases between them. The CDR3 has 15 amino acids. Germline CDR1 is MNHEY and CDR2 is SMNVEV (reference sequence). The CDR3 here is CASSFWVGGNNEQFF. The DNA for the CDR3 is TGTGCCAGCAGTTTCTGGGTAGGGGGAAACAATGAGCAGTTCTTC.

The sample holds many counts of this clonotype. The rearrangement joins TRBV7-9 to TRBJ1-1, with D possibly matching TRBD1 (6 bases). The CDR3 has 15 amino acids. The germline V and J ends were trimmed by 3 bases and 3 bases, with 14 bases remaining between them. Germline V gene sequence: CDR1 SEHNR, CDR2 FQNEAQ (reference sequence). The CDR3 DNA follows: TGTGCCAGCAGCTTGGGTCACAGGGAGGACACTGAAGCTTTCTTT. Amino acid sequence: CASSLGHREDTEAFF. The whole variable domain, remainder taken from reference TRBV7-9 and TRBJ1-1, is DTGVSQNPRHKITKRGQNVTFRCDPISEHNRLYWYRQTLGQGPEFLTYFQNEAQLEKSRLLSDRFSAERPKGSFSTLEIQRTEQGDSAMYLCASSLGHREDTEAFFGQGTRLTVV.

Many counts were recorded for this clonotype. V is TRBV11-2 and J is TRBJ1-3; D remains ambiguous. Germline loops: CDR1 SGHAT, CDR2 FQNNGV. The CDR3 is made up of 13 amino acids. V lost 5 bases and J 8 bases, leaving 13 bases between the germline ends. The CDR3 DNA reads TGTGCCAGCAGCCCCCAGGTTGGGGACACCATATATTTT. Translated: CASSPQVGDTIYF.

There are many counts of this clonotype. This sequence joins TRBV6-1 and TRBJ1-1, with unresolved D. V shed 5 bases and J shed 7 bases, with 14 bases lying between them. CDR1 and CDR2 from the germline V gene are MNHNS and SASEGT. The CDR3 extends over 13 amino acids. The chain's CDR3 is CASSPGPQVEAFF. In nucleotides, the CDR3 is TGTGCCAGCAGTCCGGGCCCCCAGGTTGAAGCTTTCTTT.

This clonotype was detected many times. The chain employs TRBV29-1 and TRBJ2-4; TRBD2 aligns across 11 bases. Germline CDR1 and CDR2: SQVTM and ANQGSEA. CDR3 length equals 11 residues. V lost 6 bases and J lost 8; bases outside the gene matches: 0. CDR3 in amino acids: CSVGLADIQYF. The CDR3 DNA reads TGCAGCGTGGGACTAGCGGACATTCAGTACTTC.

This clonotype was counted many times. The rearrangement links TRBV5-1 to TRBJ2-5, with unresolved D. V lost 0 bases and J lost 0, with 6 bases in between. The germline V gene encodes CDR1 SGHRS and CDR2 YFSETQ. This CDR3 spans 14 amino acids. Written as DNA, the CDR3 is TGCGCCAGCAGCTTGGCCCCAGACCAAGAGACCCAGTACTTC. It codes for CASSLAPDQETQYF.

This clonotype occurred many times. The V gene is TRBV29-1, the J gene TRBJ2-2, with TRBD1 as a possible D gene (6 bases). Trimming left V 6 bases short and J 6 bases short, with 11 bases between. From germline, CDR1 is SQVTM and CDR2 ANQGSEA. The CDR3 runs 12 residues. This chain's CDR3 is CSVPKGAGELFF. The CDR3 coding sequence is TGCAGCGTGCCTAAGGGGGCCGGGGAGCTGTTTTTT.

This chain joins TRBV7-2 and TRBJ1-1; 7 positions match TRBD1. This CDR3 spans 16 amino acids. V was clipped by 5 bases and J by 1 base; unmatched bases: 10. The germline V gene encodes CDR1 SGHTA and CDR2 FQGNSA. The CDR3 coding sequence is TGTGCCAGCAGCGACCACAGGGGCCGGGGGAACACTGAAGCTTTCTTT. Protein: CASSDHRGRGNTEAFF.

This clonotype turned up a few times. This chain links TRBV24-1 with TRBJ1-1; 7 bases are a match to TRBD1. The CDR3 covers 16 residues. From germline, CDR1 is KGHDR and CDR2 SFDVKD. V dropped 4 bases and J dropped 1; count of bases not matched to a gene: 8. CDR3 coding DNA: TGTGCCACCAGTGACTCCTCCAGGACAGGGAACACTGAAGCTTTCTTT. It codes for CATSDSSRTGNTEAFF.

This clonotype showed up many times. This CDR3 is CASSPRLELFF. CDR3 bases: TGCGCCAGCAGTCCCAGACTAGAATTGTTCTTC. This chain joins TRBV10-2 and TRBJ2-1; weak D call: TRBD2 (6 bases). The CDR3 loop spans 11 amino acids. CDR1 is WSHSY and CDR2 is SAAADI in the germline V gene. Trimming removed 5 bases at V and 15 bases at J, with 14 bases between.

This clonotype was seen many times. The CDR3 region has the DNA TGCAGTGCTCCCGCAGCTAGCTACGAGCAGTACTTC. This codes for CSAPAASYEQYF. This chain uses TRBV20-1 with TRBJ2-7; D uncertain. Germline CDR1 is DFQATT and CDR2 is SNEGSKA (reference sequence). The CDR3 runs to 12 residues. V was cut by 5 bases and J by 3 bases, with 11 bases left in between.

This clonotype was seen only a few times. The genes are TRBV24-1 and TRBJ2-1, with 12 bases aligning to TRBD1. Trimming took 1 base from V and 6 from J; bases not matched to a gene: 6. CDR3 length equals 17 residues. Germline V gene lookup returns CDR1 KGHDR and CDR2 SFDVKD. CDR3 amino acids: CATSDFSGQGAFNEQFF. The CDR3, as DNA: TGTGCCACCAGTGATTTCTCGGGACAGGGGGCTTTCAATGAGCAGTTCTTC.

This clonotype has a handful of counts. The genes are TRBV29-1 and TRBJ2-3; D unresolved. Germline V gives CDR1 SQVTM, CDR2 ANQGSEA. This CDR3 contains 11 residues. V lost 6 bases to trimming and J lost 5 bases, with 9 bases between them. The CDR3 protein is CSVFGRDTQYF. The CDR3 DNA reads TGCAGCGTGTTTGGACGAGATACGCAGTATTTT.

This clonotype was recorded many times. The chain combines TRBV2 with TRBJ1-5, with 8 bases identical to TRBD1. This CDR3 region has 14 residues. CDR1 and CDR2 from the germline V gene are SNHLY and FYNNEI. J was trimmed by 5 bases and V by 7 bases; bases with no gene match: 7. The DNA of the CDR3 is TGTGCCAGCACCCGGACAGGGACGGATCAGCCCCAGCATTTT. Translation gives CASTRTGTDQPQHF.